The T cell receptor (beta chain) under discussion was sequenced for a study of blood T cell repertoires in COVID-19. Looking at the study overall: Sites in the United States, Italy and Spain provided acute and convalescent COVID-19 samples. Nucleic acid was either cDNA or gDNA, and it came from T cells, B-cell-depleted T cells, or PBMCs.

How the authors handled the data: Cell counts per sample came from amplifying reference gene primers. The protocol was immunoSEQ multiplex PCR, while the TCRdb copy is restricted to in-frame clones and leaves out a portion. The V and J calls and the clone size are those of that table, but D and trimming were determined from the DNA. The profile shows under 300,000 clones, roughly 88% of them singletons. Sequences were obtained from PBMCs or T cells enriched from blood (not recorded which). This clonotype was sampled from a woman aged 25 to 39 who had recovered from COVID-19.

The CDR3 nucleotides are TGTGCCAGCAGTTTTGCCAGGGTCAATCAGCCCCAGCATTTT. Its protein product is CASSFARVNQPQHF. V gene TRBV27 combines with J gene TRBJ1-5, with a possible D match to TRBD1 (5 bases). The germline V and J ends were trimmed by 3 bases and 3 bases, with 9 bases remaining between them. The CDR3 is made up of 14 amino acids. CDR1 and CDR2 (germline): MNHEY, SMNVEV (reference sequence).